One and the same sample provided the 11 T cell receptor beta chains below, sequenced in a study of cytomegalovirus exposure and HLA in healthy donors. It was with 60 Vbeta and 13 Jbeta primers that the PCR ran. Clones were read by immunoSEQ multiplex PCR, and TCRdb kept only the in-frame ones, dropping some. The sample holds 150,000 or so clones. The sequencing input was PBMCs. Receptors originate from a woman aged 45-59 years in good health and CMV-seronegative.

V usage is TRBV5-6 and J usage is TRBJ2-1; 11 bases align to TRBD2. Trimming cost V 2 bases and J 4 bases; bases outside gene matches: 5. This CDR3 region has 16 residues. Germline V gene data show CDR1 as SGHDT and CDR2 as YYEEEE. The CDR3 is CASSFPGTSGYNEQFF. CDR3 coding DNA: TGTGCCAGCAGCTTCCCTGGGACTAGCGGTTACAATGAGCAGTTCTTC.

The genes are TRBV5-6 and TRBJ2-3; possibly TRBD2 for D (6 bases). The V and J ends lost 6 bases and 7 bases respectively, with 21 bases between them. This CDR3 is 15 amino acids long. Germline V gene data show CDR1 as SGHDT and CDR2 as YYEEEE. The CDR3 loop reads CASKPSGTGSYTQYF. CDR3 nucleotides: TGTGCCAGCAAACCGTCCGGGACTGGTTCATATACGCAGTATTTT.

This chain links TRBV28 with TRBJ2-5; D is uncertain. The CDR3 extends over 11 amino acids. V gave up 3 bases and J gave up 3 bases, with 2 bases separating them. Germline V gene data show CDR1 as MDHEN and CDR2 as SYDVKM. The CDR3: CASSFEETQYF. CDR3 nucleotides: TGTGCCAGCAGTTTCGAAGAGACCCAGTACTTC.

The chain uses TRBV7-9 and TRBJ2-3; 11 bases match TRBD1. This CDR3 has 16 amino acids. Looked up from germline, CDR1 is SEHNR and CDR2 is FQNEAQ (reference sequence). The ends lost 3 bases at V and 5 bases at J; junction bases unmatched: 7. The CDR3 loop reads CASSFPRGQGEDTQYF. For the CDR3, the DNA is TGTGCCAGCAGCTTCCCGAGGGGACAGGGGGAAGATACGCAGTATTTT. The whole variable domain, remainder taken from reference TRBV7-9 and TRBJ2-3, is DTGVSQNPRHKITKRGQNVTFRCDPISEHNRLYWYRQTLGQGPEFLTYFQNEAQLEKSRLLSDRFSAERPKGSFSTLEIQRTEQGDSAMYLCASSFPRGQGEDTQYFGPGTRLTVL.

The chain links TRBV5-4 to TRBJ2-3; D unclear. Trimming left V 1 base short and J 0 bases short, with 12 bases between. The CDR3 length is 16 residues. Germline V gives CDR1 SGHNT, CDR2 YYREEE (reference sequence). CDR3 in amino acids: CASSLIARRSTDTQYF. The CDR3 region has the DNA TGTGCCAGCAGCTTGATCGCTCGCAGAAGCACAGATACGCAGTATTTT.

This chain uses TRBV5-1 with TRBJ2-3; D may be TRBD2 (6 bases). In germline, CDR1 is SGHRS, CDR2 YFSETQ. This CDR3 region has 14 residues. V dropped 4 bases and J dropped 6 bases, with 15 bases sitting between them. In nucleotides, the CDR3 is TGCGCCAGCAGCGTCGGGACTCTCAAGGATACGCAGTATTTT. Protein product: CASSVGTLKDTQYF.

The rearrangement links TRBV5-4 to TRBJ2-2; the match to TRBD2 covers 16 bases. Germline V CDR1 and CDR2: SGHNT, YYREEE (reference sequence). The CDR3 sequence is 18 residues long. V dropped 3 bases and J dropped 6; count of bases not matched to a gene: 8. CDR3 in amino acids: CASSSDPGLAGGPGELFF. The CDR3 region has the DNA TGTGCCAGCAGCTCGGACCCGGGACTAGCGGGGGGGCCCGGGGAGCTGTTTTTT.

The chain recombines TRBV25-1 with TRBJ1-1; perhaps TRBD1 as D (6 bases). V was trimmed by 5 bases and J by 0 bases, leaving 13 bases between them. This CDR3 comprises 15 residues. Germline V CDR1 and CDR2: MGHDK, SYGVNS. CDR3 bases: TGTGCCAGCAGTAACACCAGGGGATTGAACACTGAAGCTTTCTTT. The encoded protein is CASSNTRGLNTEAFF.

The J gene is TRBJ1-2, the V gene TRBV11-2; perhaps TRBD1 as D (5 bases). Germline V CDR1 and CDR2: SGHAT, FQNNGV. The length of the CDR3 is 13 residues. Trimming pared 4 bases from V and 4 bases from J, leaving 10 bases between. DNA for the CDR3: TGTGCCAGCAGCTCTACAGGCTTCTATGGCTACACCTTC. This sequence encodes CASSSTGFYGYTF.

This chain connects TRBV7-9 to TRBJ1-2, with D perhaps matching TRBD1 (5 bases). The V end was cut by 1 base, the J end by 2 bases, with 8 bases between. Germline V gene lookup returns CDR1 SEHNR and CDR2 FQNEAQ (reference sequence). The CDR3 consists of 14 residues. The CDR3 region has the DNA TGTGCCAGCAGCTTAGAGGCAGGGAACTATGGCTACACCTTC. It yields the protein CASSLEAGNYGYTF.

The CDR3 loop reads CASSNNREGARVYGYTF. The CDR3 nucleotides are TGTGCCAGCAGCAACAACCGAGAGGGGGCGCGAGTCTATGGCTACACCTTC. This sequence joins TRBV28 and TRBJ1-2, with 7 positions matching TRBD1. This CDR3 has 17 amino acids. V was clipped by 6 bases and J by 4 bases; unmatched bases: 17. CDR1 MDHEN and CDR2 SYDVKM come from the germline V gene.